Listed below are T cell receptor beta chains from one sample, sequenced in a study of OX40 agonist ivuxolimab in advanced cancers. Clones were sequenced by immunoSEQ multiplex PCR, and TCRdb holds only the in-frame ones, with some missing. The sample shows tens of thousands of clones, 84% of them seen only once. The sample here was CD4+ or CD8+ T cells sorted from blood, taken in a trial of the OX40 agonist ivuxolimab. All receptors come from an adult with an advanced solid tumor such as melanoma, head and neck, liver or kidney cancer. CDR3s include the opening cysteine and the closing phenylalanine or tryptophan. D genes are given only for firm matches. Some rows have no size entry. The others give once, few or many, or a class for an expanded clone.

J gene | V gene | D gene | clone size | CDR3 length | CDR3 DNA | CDR3 protein
TRBJ2-5 | TRBV4-1 | - | - | 14 | TGCGCCAGCAGCCAATCTGGACTATTCGAGACCCAGTACTTC | CASSQSGLFETQYF
TRBJ2-5 | TRBV4-2 | - | - | 16 | TGTGCCAGCAGCCGAAAGCCCGGGACACAACAAGAGACCCAGTACTTC | CASSRKPGTQQETQYF
TRBJ2-3 | TRBV11-1 | - | once | 18 | TGTGCCAGCAGCCCCCTAGTATACGGCGGGATGGGCACAGATACGCAGTATTTT | CASSPLVYGGMGTDTQYF
TRBJ2-1 | TRBV4-2 | TRBD2 | - | 19 | TGTGCCAGCAGCCTGGGACTAGGCGGCCACCGGAGCTCCTACAATGAGCAGTTCTTC | CASSLGLGGHRSSYNEQFF
TRBJ1-2 | TRBV10-3 | - | - | 14 | TGTGCCATCAGTGAAGGGGCAGGGTCGTATGGCTACACCTTC | CAISEGAGSYGYTF
TRBJ1-1 | TRBV6-5 | - | - | 14 | TGTGCCAGCAGTTCCGGGCCGAGGAGCACTGAAGCTTTCTTT | CASSSGPRSTEAFF
TRBJ2-3 | TRBV7-8 | TRBD2 | - | 21 | TGTGCCAGCAGCTTAAGGCCAAGGGGTCTAGCGGGGGGATATAGCACAGATACGCAGTATTTT | CASSLRPRGLAGGYSTDTQYF
TRBJ2-2 | TRBV12-5 | - | - | 16 | TGTGCTAGTGGTTTGGTGTACGACAGGAACACCGGGGAGCTGTTTTTT | CASGLVYDRNTGELFF
TRBJ2-7 | TRBV7-9 | TRBD2 | - | 16 | TGTGCCAGCAGCTTAGGTAGCGGGGGGACGACCTACGAGCAGTACTTC | CASSLGSGGTTYEQYF
TRBJ1-4 | TRBV9 | - | - | 15 | TGTGCCAGCAGCGTAGAAAGGGGCGCAGGTGAAAAACTGTTTTTT | CASSVERGAGEKLFF
TRBJ2-2 | TRBV5-1 | TRBD2 | - | 17 | TGCGCCAGCAGCTTGGAGGGACTAGCTCCATTACCAGGGGAGCTGTTTTTT | CASSLEGLAPLPGELFF
TRBJ1-5 | TRBV19 | - | - | 16 | TGTGCCAGTAGTATAGAAAGGGGTACTTACAATCAGCCCCAGCATTTT | CASSIERGTYNQPQHF
TRBJ2-3 | TRBV7-3 | - | - | 20 | TGTGCCAGCAGCTTACGGGGTGGGCAACCGAGGGCGATAAGTTTGGATACGCAGTATTTT | CASSLRGGQPRAISLDTQYF
TRBJ1-1 | TRBV5-1 | - | once | 15 | TGCGCCAGCAGCTCGCGGACCTTCTCGGACACTGAAGCTTTCTTT | CASSSRTFSDTEAFF
TRBJ2-7 | TRBV2 | TRBD1 | - | 14 | TGTGCCAGCAGTGAAAAGGGGGCGGTGTACGAGCAGTACTTC | CASSEKGAVYEQYF
TRBJ2-5 | TRBV11-2 | TRBD2 | - | 17 | TGTGCCAGCAGTTCCGGGACTAGCGGGAGGAGGGCAGAGACCCAGTACTTC | CASSSGTSGRRAETQYF
TRBJ2-7 | TRBV7-2 | - | - | 14 | TGTGCCAGCAGCTTAGTGACAGCGTTCTACGAGCAGTACTTC | CASSLVTAFYEQYF
TRBJ2-3 | TRBV19 | - | - | 14 | TGTGCCAGTAGTACCATCGACGGAACAGATACGCAGTATTTT | CASSTIDGTDTQYF
TRBJ2-3 | TRBV7-9 | - | once | 15 | TGTGCCAGCAGCTTCACACCGGGGCCGACAAAGCCGGGGTATTTT | CASSFTPGPTKPGYF
TRBJ1-1 | TRBV5-6 | - | - | 13 | TGTGCCAGCAGCTTGGTCGAGGGCACTGAAGCTTTCTTT | CASSLVEGTEAFF
TRBJ2-5 | TRBV4-1 | - | - | 11 | TGCGCCAGCAGCCAACACGAGACCCAGTACTTC | CASSQHETQYF
TRBJ2-7 | TRBV19 | TRBD1 | - | 15 | TGTGCCAGTAGTATCGCCGGGACAGGGACCTACGAGCAGTACTTC | CASSIAGTGTYEQYF
TRBJ2-1 | TRBV5-5 | - | - | 16 | TGTGCCAGCAGCAAGGAAGACAGGTCTCTGGACAATGAGCAGTTCTTC | CASSKEDRSLDNEQFF
TRBJ1-6 | TRBV9 | - | - | 14 | TGTGCCAGCAGCGTAACCGGGCATAATTCACCCCTCCACTTT | CASSVTGHNSPLHF
TRBJ1-2 | TRBV7-2 | - | - | 13 | TGTGCCAGCAGCTTGGGGGGCTACTATGGCTACACCTTC | CASSLGGYYGYTF
TRBJ2-1 | TRBV28 | TRBD1 | once | 16 | TGTGCCAGCAGACAAGGTGGGACAGGGGGCTTGAATGAGCAGTTCTTC | CASRQGGTGGLNEQFF
TRBJ2-1 | TRBV4-3 | - | - | 13 | TGCGCCAGCAGCGGAGCGAACTACAATGAGCAGTTCTTC | CASSGANYNEQFF
TRBJ2-1 | TRBV27 | - | - | 13 | TGTGCCAGCAGTGCATCCAGGGGCGGTGAGCAGTTCTTC | CASSASRGGEQFF
TRBJ2-2 | TRBV18 | - | - | 13 | TGTGCCAGCTCGCCCTCATCGAGCGGGGAGCTGTTTTTT | CASSPSSSGELFF
TRBJ1-2 | TRBV19 | - | - | 15 | TGTGCCAGTAGTATAGAACGGACAAGGCATCATGGCTACACCTTC | CASSIERTRHHGYTF
TRBJ2-3 | TRBV5-4 | TRBD2 | - | 14 | TGTGCCAGCAGCTTTACTAGCGCTGGAGATACGCAGTATTTT | CASSFTSAGDTQYF
TRBJ2-1 | TRBV5-1 | TRBD2 | - | 15 | TGCGCCAGCAGCTTGGGAGGGACTACCTACAATGAGCAGTTCTTC | CASSLGGTTYNEQFF
TRBJ1-6 | TRBV4-3 | - | - | 15 | TGCGCCAGCAGCCAAGATGACAGGAGGAATTCACCCCTCCACTTT | CASSQDDRRNSPLHF
TRBJ2-4 | TRBV6-1 | TRBD2 | - | 17 | TGTGCCAGCAGTGGTAGGGTTCAAGCGGGAGGGCCTAGCATTCAGTACTTC | CASSGRVQAGGPSIQYF
TRBJ2-5 | TRBV4-2 | TRBD2 | - | 16 | TGTGCCAGCAGCCAAGAAGGCGGGGGGAGCCAAGAGACCCAGTACTTC | CASSQEGGGSQETQYF
TRBJ2-1 | TRBV19 | TRBD1 | - | 14 | TGTGCCAGTAGTAGGACAGGCTCCTACAATGAGCAGTTCTTC | CASSRTGSYNEQFF
TRBJ2-7 | TRBV28 | TRBD1 | - | 14 | TGTGCCAGCACCCCGGGACAGAGCACCTACGAGCAGTACTTC | CASTPGQSTYEQYF
TRBJ1-2 | TRBV29-1 | - | once | 15 | TGCAGCGTTGAAGATCCTAACGCGGGGGTGAGGGGCTACACCTTC | CSVEDPNAGVRGYTF
TRBJ2-7 | TRBV10-3 | TRBD2 | - | 14 | TGTGCCATCAGTGTGACTAGCGGGGCTTACGAGCAGTACTTC | CAISVTSGAYEQYF
TRBJ1-2 | TRBV6-1 | TRBD1 | - | 14 | TGTGCCAGCAGTTTCGGACAGGGGGCCTATGGCTACACCTTC | CASSFGQGAYGYTF
TRBJ2-7 | TRBV5-1 | TRBD1 | - | 15 | TGCGCCAGCAGCGCGGGGACAGGGGTCACCCACGAGCAGTACTTC | CASSAGTGVTHEQYF
TRBJ2-3 | TRBV11-2 | TRBD2 | once | 18 | TGTGCCAGCAGCTTGTGGGCTAGCGGGAGTTTTAGCACAGATACGCAGTATTTT | CASSLWASGSFSTDTQYF
TRBJ2-2 | TRBV27 | - | - | 16 | TGTGCCAGCAGTTTACTGAGGGACCCCTGGGGCGGGGAGCTGTTTTTT | CASSLLRDPWGGELFF
TRBJ1-2 | TRBV11-2 | TRBD1 | - | 14 | TGTGCCAGCAGCCCACTAGGGACAGGGGGTGGCTACACCTTC | CASSPLGTGGGYTF
TRBJ1-2 | TRBV27 | TRBD1 | - | 15 | TGTGCCAGCAGATCGCAAGGACAGGGGGCTCGTGGCTACACCTTC | CASRSQGQGARGYTF